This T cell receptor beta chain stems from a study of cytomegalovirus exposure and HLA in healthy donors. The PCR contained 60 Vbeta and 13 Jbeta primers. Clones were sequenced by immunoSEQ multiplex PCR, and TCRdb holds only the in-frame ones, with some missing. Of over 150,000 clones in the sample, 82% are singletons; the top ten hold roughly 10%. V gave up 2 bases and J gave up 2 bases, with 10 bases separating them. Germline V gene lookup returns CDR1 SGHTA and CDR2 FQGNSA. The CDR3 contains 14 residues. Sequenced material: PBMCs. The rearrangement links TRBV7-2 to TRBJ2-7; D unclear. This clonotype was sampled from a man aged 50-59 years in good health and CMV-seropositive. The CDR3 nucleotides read TGTGCCAGCAGCTTATCAGGAACGACCTACGAGCAGTACTTC. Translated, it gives CASSLSGTTYEQYF. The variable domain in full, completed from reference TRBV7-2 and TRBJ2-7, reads GAGVSQSPSNKVTEKGKDVELRCDPISGHTALYWYRQSLGQGLEFLIYFQGNSAPDKSGLPSDRFSAERTGGSVSTLTIQRTQQEDSAVYLCASSLSGTTYEQYFGPGTRLTVT.